This entry is about one T cell receptor (beta chain). Its antigen is as yet unknown. Here immunoSEQ multiplex PCR was the method, and the copy in TCRdb shows in-frame clones only, minus some. The repertoire holds 300,000 to 400,000 clones, with approximately 87% as singletons. Treatment denoted: around 19 received Ad26.COV2.S at low or high dose, single or two shots; 5 received placebo; per-sample allocation not given. Sampling occurred on day 63 after the first vaccine or placebo injection. In the vaccine, an Ad26 vector expressed the SARS-CoV-2 spike of the Wuhan strain. The CDR3 is 13 residues long. Trimming removed 4 bases from V and 12 bases from J; junction bases left unmatched: 10. Germline loops: CDR1 KGHSH, CDR2 LQKENI. This entry is derived from a study of Ad26.COV2.S vaccination and SARS-CoV-2 variants. The wider study: This donor came from the COV1001 trial of Ad26.COV2.S. Each vaccinee took Ad26.COV2.S intramuscularly, once or twice 56 days apart.

Overall study findings and caveats: Measures of TCR breadth and depth may have fallen short of total T cell responses.

This sequence was found in a person between 18 and 60 years old who received the Ad26.COV2.S COVID-19 vaccine or a placebo. The sequences come from peripheral blood, collected in a trial of Ad26.COV2.S vaccine versus placebo. The gene calls are TRBV18 and TRBJ1-2, with 8 positions matching TRBD1. CDR3 amino acids: CASSLTRDRLHTF. The DNA for the CDR3 is TGTGCCAGCTCACTAACTCGGGACAGGCTGCACACCTTC.